One sample yielded the 6 T cell receptor beta chains listed below, sequenced in a study of cytomegalovirus exposure and HLA in healthy donors. Primers included in the PCR were 60 Vbeta and 13 Jbeta primers. Using immunoSEQ multiplex PCR, the repertoire was profiled, and TCRdb retains in-frame clones only, with some absent. In all, the sample yields 95,000 to 110,000 clones. The sequenced material came from PBMCs. The receptors stem from a man between 35 and 55 years old in good health and CMV-seronegative.

The chain carries TRBV6-5 and TRBJ1-1; TRBD1 is a possible D gene (6 bases). Germline values: CDR1 MNHEY, CDR2 SVGAGI. Trimming removed 2 bases from V and 2 bases from J, with 12 bases in between. The length of the CDR3 is 15 residues. The CDR3 coding sequence is TGTGCCAGCAGTTACGGGGCAGGGGTTAACACTGAAGCTTTCTTT. This sequence encodes CASSYGAGVNTEAFF.

The chain couples TRBV7-9 to TRBJ2-3; perhaps TRBD2 as D (5 bases). The germline V and J ends were trimmed by 5 bases and 6 bases, with 18 bases remaining between them. Per the germline V gene, CDR1 is SEHNR and CDR2 is FQNEAQ (reference sequence). The length of the CDR3 is 15 residues. CDR3 region: CASSRYGIGADTQYF. CDR3 DNA: TGTGCCAGCAGCCGATACGGGATTGGCGCGGATACGCAGTATTTT.

This chain links TRBV20-1 with TRBJ1-1; D gene ambiguous. V lost 3 bases and J 8 bases, leaving 10 bases between the germline ends. There are 11 residues in the CDR3. Germline CDR1 reads DFQATT; CDR2 reads SNEGSKA (reference sequence). The CDR3 loop reads CSARASTEAFF. The CDR3 bases are TGCAGTGCTAGGGCCAGTACCGAAGCTTTCTTT.

The chain combines TRBV2 with TRBJ1-1; D remains unclear. V was clipped by 7 bases and J by 5 bases, with 8 bases between them. Germline values: CDR1 SNHLY, CDR2 FYNNEI. CDR3 size: 11 residues. In DNA, the CDR3 is TGTGCCAGCACTCCACAGACTGAAGCTTTCTTT. Its translation is CASTPQTEAFF.

The chain combines TRBV18 with TRBJ1-4; tentatively, D is TRBD1 (6 bases). Germline lookup yields CDR1 KGHSH and CDR2 LQKENI. This CDR3 has 13 residues. V was cut by 6 bases and J by 5 bases, with 10 bases left in between. The CDR3 spells CASSTGWNEKLFF. DNA of the CDR3: TGTGCCAGCTCCACAGGGTGGAATGAAAAACTGTTTTTT. Drawing the rest from reference TRBV18 and TRBJ1-4, the complete variable domain is NAGVMQNPRHLVRRRGQEARLRCSPMKGHSHVYWYRQLPEEGLKFMVYLQKENIIDESGMPKERFSAEFPKEGPSILRIQQVVRGDSAAYFCASSTGWNEKLFFGSGTQLSVL.

The chain links TRBV10-1 to TRBJ2-3, with 7 positions matching TRBD1. The CDR3 is 14 residues long. Trimming cost V 3 bases and J 4 bases; bases outside gene matches: 4. CDR1 WNHNN and CDR2 SYGVQD come from the germline V gene (reference sequence). CDR3 in DNA: TGCGCCAGCAGTGATCACAGGGGTGCAGATACGCAGTATTTT. It yields the protein CASSDHRGADTQYF.